A single sample gave rise to the 28 T cell receptor beta chains below, sequenced in a study of CD8 T cells in Susac syndrome. Random hexamers were used to reverse transcribe an amount of about 0.45 to 1 ug RNA. TCRdb re-derived calls from the immunoSEQ multiplex PCR reads in MiXCR, one entry per CDR3 protein. The data contain 160,000 or so distinct CDR3 sequences, around 94% of them seen just once; the ten biggest clones take up 0.085% to 0.095%. The specimen sequenced was CD4+ T cells from PBMCs. The receptors here all came from a human donor with multiple sclerosis.

This chain uses TRBV10-3 with TRBJ2-5, with D possibly being TRBD2 (6 bases). The CDR3 is 13 amino acids. Germline V gene data show CDR1 as ENHRY and CDR2 as SYGVKD. V lost 4 bases and J lost 5, with 11 bases in between. The CDR3 region has the DNA TGTGCCATCAGTGCCCGGGGGATGGAGACCCAGTACTTC. Translating gives CAISARGMETQYF.

The chain links TRBV12-3 or TRBV12-4 to TRBJ2-2, with D unclear. The CDR3 consists of 14 residues. V lost 4 bases to trimming and J lost 5 bases, with 11 bases between them. For the CDR3, the DNA is TGTGCCAGCAGTTCCATTACCAGGACCGGGGAGCTGTTTTTT. Its translation: CASSSITRTGELFF.

The chain carries TRBV6-6 and TRBJ2-7, with TRBD1 as a possible D gene (6 bases). In germline, CDR1 is MNHNY, CDR2 SVGAGI (reference sequence). Trimming stripped 6 bases from V and 1 base from J, with 13 bases between. This CDR3 has 14 residues. The CDR3 DNA is TGTGCCAGCAGCTCCCAGGGGCTATCCTACGAGCAGTACTTC. Residues: CASSSQGLSYEQYF.

This clonotype was seen a single time. The rearrangement links TRBV29-1 to TRBJ2-3; D remains unclear. Looked up from germline, CDR1 is SQVTM and CDR2 is ANQGSEA. Between the trimmed V and J ends, which lost 5 bases and 1 base, there was a span of 10 bases. This CDR3 contains 13 residues. The CDR3 is CSVYSGGTDTQYF. Here the CDR3 DNA reads TGCAGCGTTTACAGTGGGGGCACAGATACGCAGTATTTT.

The chain joins TRBV25-1 to TRBJ2-4, with TRBD2 as a possible D gene (6 bases). V was pared by 1 base and J by 7 bases, with 14 bases between. CDR3 length: 15 residues. Germline CDR1 MGHDK, CDR2 SYGVNS. CDR3 DNA sequence: TGTGCCAGCAGTGAATCGGGGAGGCTGGGGAACATTCAGTACTTC. Protein sequence: CASSESGRLGNIQYF. Full variable domain (rest looked up from reference TRBV25-1 and TRBJ2-4): EADIYQTPRYLVIGTGKKITLECSQTMGHDKMYWYQQDPGMELHLIHYSYGVNSTEKGDLSSESTVSRIRTEHFPLTLESARPSHTSQYLCASSESGRLGNIQYFGAGTRLSVL.

The rearrangement joins TRBV2 to TRBJ2-2; D not resolved. This CDR3 comprises 14 residues. With 8 bases removed from V and 6 bases from J, the gap between germline ends came to 16 bases. Per germline, CDR1 SNHLY and CDR2 FYNNEI. This chain's CDR3 is CASLMNGRAGELFF. The DNA for the CDR3 is TGTGCCAGCCTAATGAACGGAAGGGCCGGGGAGCTGTTTTTT.

The V and J genes are TRBV30 and TRBJ2-6; D unresolved. The germline CDR1 and CDR2 sequences are GTSNPN and SVGIG (reference sequence). Trimming removed 3 bases from V and 0 bases from J, with 9 bases in between. CDR3 length: 15 residues. CDR3 loop: CAWSSVNSGANVLTF. CDR3 DNA sequence: TGTGCCTGGAGCTCAGTCAACTCTGGGGCCAACGTCCTGACTTTC.

The DNA of the CDR3 is TGTGCCAGCAGTTTCAAGGAGTATCAGCCCCAGCATTTT. This codes for CASSFKEYQPQHF. The rearrangement uses TRBV27 and TRBJ1-5; no clear D gene. Looked up from germline, CDR1 is MNHEY and CDR2 is SMNVEV (reference sequence). Trimming took 3 bases from V and 5 from J, leaving 8 bases between them. CDR3 length: 13 residues.

The CDR3 spells CAISGQGNTEAFF. The DNA for the CDR3 is TGTGCCATCAGTGGACAGGGAAACACTGAAGCTTTCTTT. J is TRBJ1-1 and V is TRBV10-3, with 7 bases fitting TRBD1. Germline V gene sequence: CDR1 ENHRY, CDR2 SYGVKD. This CDR3 spans 13 amino acids. After removal of 4 bases from V and 2 bases from J, the junction contained 1 base not matched to a gene.

In its sample, this clonotype was seen once. This sequence joins TRBV10-3 and TRBJ1-5; no clear D gene. V gave up 3 bases and J gave up 7 bases, with 7 bases separating them. The germline V gene encodes CDR1 ENHRY and CDR2 SYGVKD. CDR3 length equals 12 residues. CDR3 protein: CAISDSAQPQHF. For the CDR3, the DNA is TGTGCCATCAGTGACTCAGCACAGCCCCAGCATTTT.

The chain links TRBV11-3 to TRBJ2-5; tentative D call: TRBD2 (5 bases). Per germline, CDR1 SGHNT and CDR2 YENEEA. CDR3 length: 14 amino acids. V lost 5 bases and J lost 2, with 12 bases in between. The CDR3 loop reads CASSRGIGQETQYF. CDR3 coding DNA: TGTGCCAGCAGCCGGGGAATTGGGCAAGAGACCCAGTACTTC.

The chain couples TRBV5-1 to TRBJ2-5, with 7 bases that match TRBD2. The CDR3 has 16 amino acids. Germline V gives CDR1 SGHRS, CDR2 YFSETQ. The V and J ends lost 1 base and 5 bases, in that order; junction bases with no gene match: 11. DNA for the CDR3: TGCGCCAGCAGCTTGACGGGAGGTGGGATCGGGGAGACCCAGTACTTC. Translated: CASSLTGGGIGETQYF.

The V call is TRBV10-3, the J call TRBJ2-7; maybe TRBD2 (6 bases). The CDR3 covers 13 residues. Germline V gene lookup returns CDR1 ENHRY and CDR2 SYGVKD. Trimming left V 6 bases short and J 2 bases short, with 11 bases between. CDR3 loop: CAIRAGRTYEQYF. The CDR3 DNA reads TGTGCCATCAGGGCAGGGAGGACCTACGAGCAGTACTTC.

The gene calls are TRBV6-5 and TRBJ1-4, with 9 bases identical to TRBD1. V lost 8 bases, J lost 8 bases, and 0 bases stayed unmatched. Germline values: CDR1 MNHEY, CDR2 SVGAGI. The CDR3 covers 11 residues. The CDR3 spells CASGQGEKLFF. The CDR3 DNA sequence: TGTGCCAGCGGACAGGGGGAAAAACTGTTTTTT.

V and J are TRBV12-3 or TRBV12-4 and TRBJ2-5, with D possibly matching TRBD2 (5 bases). This CDR3 is 15 amino acids long. With 6 bases removed from V and 2 bases from J, the gap between germline ends came to 16 bases. The DNA for the CDR3 is TGTGCCAGCAGCCTTGTCTCCTCGGGGCAAGAGACCCAGTACTTC. Its translation: CASSLVSSGQETQYF.

This chain uses TRBV6-5 with TRBJ1-1, with a tentative D call TRBD1 (5 bases). V lost 0 bases to trimming and J lost 0 bases, with 14 bases between them. The CDR3 length is 17 residues. Germline V CDR1 and CDR2: MNHEY, SVGAGI. The CDR3 loop is CASSYSKRLGVNTEAFF. The CDR3 region has the DNA TGTGCCAGCAGTTACTCGAAAAGGTTAGGGGTGAACACTGAAGCTTTCTTT.

This chain joins TRBV2 and TRBJ2-1; the match to TRBD1 covers 10 bases. Germline CDR1 and CDR2: SNHLY and FYNNEI. The CDR3 runs to 12 residues. Trimming removed 11 bases from V and 7 bases from J; junction bases left unmatched: 5. The CDR3 DNA reads as TGTGCCGGACGGACAGGGGGAAATGAGCAGTTCTTC. It encodes CAGRTGGNEQFF. Together with reference TRBV2 and TRBJ2-1, the CDR3 gives the full variable domain: EPEVTQTPSHQVTQMGQEVILRCVPISNHLYFYWYRQILGQKVEFLVSFYNNEISEKSEIFDDQFSVERPDGSNFTLKIRSTKLEDSAMYFCAGRTGGNEQFFGPGTRLTVL.

The chain couples TRBV28 to TRBJ2-7; 10 bases agree with TRBD2. The CDR3 consists of 16 residues. V shed 6 bases, J shed 4 bases, and the junction held 12 bases outside the gene matches. Per the germline V gene, CDR1 is MDHEN and CDR2 is SYDVKM. The CDR3 loop is CASSPGGSGRLYEQYF. CDR3 DNA sequence: TGTGCCAGCAGCCCCGGGGGTAGCGGGAGGTTGTACGAGCAGTACTTC.

This clonotype occurred once. CDR3 residues: CASSLDPTYEQYF. Here the CDR3 DNA reads TGTGCCAGCAGCTTAGACCCTACTTACGAGCAGTACTTC. The chain recombines TRBV7-8 with TRBJ2-7; D remains unclear. Trimming took 1 base from V and 4 from J, leaving 8 bases between them. This CDR3 has 13 amino acids. Germline V gene data show CDR1 as SGHVS and CDR2 as FQNEAQ.

The chain links TRBV4-1 to TRBJ2-3, with 10 bases identical to TRBD2. Trimming took 4 bases from V and 4 from J; bases not matched to a gene: 11. This CDR3 region has 17 residues. Germline values: CDR1 MGHRA, CDR2 YSYEKL. CDR3 residues: CASSLGKAGGMPDTQYF. The CDR3 DNA sequence: TGCGCCAGCAGCCTCGGAAAAGCGGGAGGGATGCCAGATACGCAGTATTTT.

The chain recombines TRBV28 with TRBJ1-1; no definite D call. Trimming removed 5 bases at V and 1 base at J, with 17 bases between. Looked up from germline, CDR1 is MDHEN and CDR2 is SYDVKM. The CDR3 consists of 16 residues. The CDR3 region has the DNA TGTGCCAGCAGTAGCAGCCGCGCGAGAGGGAACACTGAAGCTTTCTTT. Amino acid sequence: CASSSSRARGNTEAFF.

This clonotype was seen once. The chain carries TRBV3-1 and TRBJ1-2, with D possibly matching TRBD1 (6 bases). This CDR3 spans 16 amino acids. V was clipped by 4 bases and J by 8 bases, with 23 bases between them. Germline CDR1 LGHDT, CDR2 YNNKEL (reference sequence). The CDR3 reads CASSRGTGSRSRGYTF. CDR3 nucleotides: TGTGCCAGCAGCCGGGGTACAGGGAGTCGCTCTCGGGGCTACACCTTC.

The CDR3, as DNA: TGCAGCGTTGTGATTGGGAGCTCCTACAATGAGCAGTTCTTC. It yields the protein CSVVIGSSYNEQFF. The chain is built from TRBV29-1 and TRBJ2-1; a possible D gene is TRBD2 (5 bases). The CDR3 runs 14 residues. Germline V CDR1 and CDR2: SQVTM, ANQGSEA. V gave up 4 bases and J gave up 0 bases, with 10 bases separating them.

V and J are TRBV3-1 and TRBJ2-7; TRBD1 might be the D (5 bases). Germline CDR1 and CDR2: LGHDT and YNNKEL (reference sequence). This CDR3 is built from 14 residues. V lost 3 bases to trimming and J lost 1 base, with 10 bases between them. The DNA for the CDR3 is TGTGCCAGCAGCCATGGGGCCCTTTCCTACGAGCAGTACTTC. Amino acid sequence: CASSHGALSYEQYF.

The chain joins TRBV2 to TRBJ1-4; 9 bases align to TRBD1. The germline gives CDR1 SNHLY, CDR2 FYNNEI. The CDR3 has 14 amino acids. The V and J ends lost 6 bases and 6 bases, in that order; junction bases with no gene match: 5. The CDR3 is CASRKQGAYEKLFF. The CDR3 nucleotides are TGTGCCAGCAGGAAACAGGGGGCGTATGAAAAACTGTTTTTT.

This chain uses TRBV4-1 with TRBJ2-5; D assignment may be TRBD1 or TRBD2 (6 bases each). V lost 3 bases and J lost 9, with 14 bases in between. Looked up from germline, CDR1 is MGHRA and CDR2 is YSYEKL. The CDR3 is 13 amino acids. The CDR3, as DNA: TGCGCCAGCAGCCAGTGGGGGGCGGAGGCCCAGTACTTC. Its translation is CASSQWGAEAQYF.

The chain carries TRBV29-1 and TRBJ1-1; D gene ambiguous. Germline V gene sequence: CDR1 SQVTM, CDR2 ANQGSEA. This CDR3 is built from 14 residues. The V and J ends lost 0 bases and 1 base respectively, with 9 bases between them. CDR3 sequence (DNA): TGCAGCGTTGAAGACCACGGAGGGAACACTGAAGCTTTCTTT. It encodes CSVEDHGGNTEAFF.

V usage is TRBV4-3 and J usage is TRBJ1-1; D remains unclear. Germline CDR1 is LGHNA and CDR2 is YSLEER. This CDR3 spans 14 amino acids. Trimming stripped 4 bases from V and 2 bases from J, with 11 bases between. CDR3 sequence reads: CASSRLKINTEAFF. CDR3 nucleotide sequence: TGCGCCAGCAGCCGGTTAAAGATCAACACTGAAGCTTTCTTT.